The clone carrying this T cell receptor beta chain was seen just once. Its antigen is undetermined. This sequence is one base from a far larger clone and is likely a read error. These data are taken from a study of shared clonotypes between healthy human individuals. Sequencing was performed with immunoSEQ multiplex PCR; in TCRdb, only in-frame clones are kept and a portion is missing. Here the sample spans some 680,000 clones, about three quarters being singletons. The trim removed 6 bases at V and 0 bases at J, leaving 1 base unmatched. CDR1 is SGHTA, CDR2 FQGTGA, per germline. The CDR3 covers 15 residues. Subsets obtained from CD4+ cells comprised CD45RA+ naive and CD45RA-negative memory cells. The study, taken as a whole, reports: Across subsets, estimated richness was generally greater for naive than for memory populations. The sampled material consisted only of blood, and tissue repertoires are likely to differ.

The genes are TRBV7-3 and TRBJ2-1; 11 bases match TRBD2. The sample comprised memory CD4+ T cells sorted from blood. Subset described: CD45RA-negative fraction. The sequence came from a woman aged 25 to 39 in good health. Here the CDR3 reads CASSTSGSSYNEQFF. The CDR3 DNA reads TGTGCCAGCAGTACTAGCGGGAGCTCCTACAATGAGCAGTTCTTC.